A selection of T cell receptor beta chains follows, all from one sample in a study of response to subunit inactivated influenza vaccine. One entry per CDR3 protein, called by TCRdb with MiXCR from the RT-PCR reads. The table has a few hundred thousand distinct CDR3 sequences, 14% seen once. The material was PBMCs from blood, obtained 12 days after vaccination. The receptors shown here come from a man aged 50-60 years who received an inactivated influenza vaccine. Each CDR3 is given without its conserved first and last residue. Each record gives: V gene, J gene, clone size, CDR3 protein. Clone size is given for some rows only: seen once, a few or many times, or a class if the clone is expanded.

>TRBV4-1|TRBJ1-2|few
ASSHEGLDYGYT
>TRBV5-1|TRBJ2-7|few
ASRMTGAEQY
>TRBV2|TRBJ2-2|-
ASKNGQGRTGELF
>TRBV15|TRBJ2-5|few
ATRGLAQETQY
>TRBV7-2|TRBJ1-2|many
ASSFGTAYGYT
>TRBV5-1|TRBJ2-7|few
ASSLVLGLNYEQY
>TRBV7-2|TRBJ2-7|few
ASSATGNYEQY
>TRBV2|TRBJ2-1|few
ASRRYWSSYNEQF
>TRBV4-2|TRBJ2-7|many
ASSQDRGREQY
>TRBV5-5|TRBJ2-2|-
ASSPTGTGNSGELF
>TRBV4-3|TRBJ2-7|few
ASSQDQAGSYEQY
>TRBV7-8|TRBJ1-1|-
ASRQGTVNTEAF
>TRBV5-5|TRBJ2-3|few
ASSLAVRYTDTQY
>TRBV27|TRBJ2-5|few
ASSSARGLAGETQY
>TRBV3-1|TRBJ2-2|-
ASSQPTWATQNTGELF
>TRBV15|TRBJ2-7|many
ATSRETSGRLSYEQY
>TRBV12-3/TRBV12-4|TRBJ1-6|-
ASRGQARDSPLH
>TRBV16|TRBJ1-1|many
ASSQFSGARGNTEAF
>TRBV20-1|TRBJ2-1|-
SAPTSGNYNEQF
>TRBV14|TRBJ2-7|many
ASSQRKYEQY
>TRBV29-1|TRBJ2-1|-
SVEVPEQF
>TRBV5-1|TRBJ2-3|few
ASSLVVTVGTDTQY
>TRBV15|TRBJ2-5|-
ATSRDPTGAETQY
>TRBV20-1|TRBJ2-5|-
SARDGWRETQY
>TRBV7-2|TRBJ1-4|-
ASSSTGTEKLF
>TRBV24-1|TRBJ2-1|-
ATSDADVQGAGGRDYNEQF
>TRBV3-1|TRBJ2-5|-
ASEPPRETQY
>TRBV7-2|TRBJ2-7|-
ASSPVTGFNEQY
>TRBV5-5|TRBJ1-2|few
ASSRDSSYGYT
>TRBV5-1|TRBJ2-1|few
ASSLAVGQGIHEQF
>TRBV7-8|TRBJ2-1|few
ASSPMTGNYNEQF
>TRBV7-6|TRBJ2-1|few
ASSLDISFNEQF
>TRBV30|TRBJ2-1|-
AWSIENEQF
>TRBV11-2|TRBJ1-1|few
ASSLVGVPNTEAF
>TRBV5-1|TRBJ2-7|-
ASSSTGFHEQY
>TRBV7-2|TRBJ2-7|few
ASSLAPNVAPYEQY
>TRBV7-9|TRBJ2-1|few
ASEEGGGQF
>TRBV6-2/TRBV6-3|TRBJ1-5|few
ASSYSQFSNQPQH
>TRBV7-9|TRBJ2-7|-
ASSSNPYEQY
>TRBV27|TRBJ2-3|-
ASSFDRVETDTQY
>TRBV15|TRBJ2-3|many
ATSRVPVTDTQY
>TRBV5-6|TRBJ2-7|few
ASSHAGEGYEQY
>TRBV10-3|TRBJ2-7|few
AISESLLAGSYEQY
>TRBV3-1|TRBJ2-1|few
ASSQDRDWYNEQF
>TRBV29-1|TRBJ1-2|-
SVDPTGEVYGYT